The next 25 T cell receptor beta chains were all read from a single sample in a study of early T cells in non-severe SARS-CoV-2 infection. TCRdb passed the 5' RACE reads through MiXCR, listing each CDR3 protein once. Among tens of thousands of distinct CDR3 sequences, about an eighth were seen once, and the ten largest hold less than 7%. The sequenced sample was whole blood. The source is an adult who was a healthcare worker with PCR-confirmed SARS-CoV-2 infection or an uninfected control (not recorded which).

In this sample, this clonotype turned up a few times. CDR3 bases: TGTGCCAGCAGCTTCCCCGCGGCCTCGCTCGTTACGCAGTATTTT. Translated, it gives CASSFPAASLVTQYF. The genes are TRBV5-6 and TRBJ2-3, with D hard to call. The CDR3 runs 15 residues. Germline CDR1 SGHDT, CDR2 YYEEEE. The V end was cut by 2 bases, the J end by 8 bases, with 18 bases between.

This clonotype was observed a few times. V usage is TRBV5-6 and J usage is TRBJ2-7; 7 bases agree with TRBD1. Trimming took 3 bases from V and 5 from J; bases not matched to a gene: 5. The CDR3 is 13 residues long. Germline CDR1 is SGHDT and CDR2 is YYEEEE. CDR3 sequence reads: CASSYDRADEQYF. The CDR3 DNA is TGTGCCAGCAGCTATGACAGGGCGGACGAGCAGTACTTC.

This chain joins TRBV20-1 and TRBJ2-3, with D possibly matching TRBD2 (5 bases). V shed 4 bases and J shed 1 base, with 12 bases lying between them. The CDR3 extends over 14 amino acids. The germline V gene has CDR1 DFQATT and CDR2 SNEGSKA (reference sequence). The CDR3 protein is CSATRAGGTDTQYF. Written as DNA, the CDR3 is TGCAGTGCTACGAGGGCGGGTGGCACAGATACGCAGTATTTT.

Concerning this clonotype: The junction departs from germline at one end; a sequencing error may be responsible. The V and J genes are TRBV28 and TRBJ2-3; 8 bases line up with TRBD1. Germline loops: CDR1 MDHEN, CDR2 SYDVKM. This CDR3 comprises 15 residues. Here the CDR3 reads CASSLSGQGPDTQFF. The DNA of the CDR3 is TGTGCCAGCAGTTTAAGTGGACAGGGCCCCGATACGCAGTTTTTT.

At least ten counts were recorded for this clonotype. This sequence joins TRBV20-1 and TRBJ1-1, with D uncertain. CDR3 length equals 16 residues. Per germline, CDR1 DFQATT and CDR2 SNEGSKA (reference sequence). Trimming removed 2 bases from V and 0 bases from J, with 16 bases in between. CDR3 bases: TGCAGTGCTAGACCAAGCTTTGAATCGATGAACACTGAAGCTTTCTTT. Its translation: CSARPSFESMNTEAFF.

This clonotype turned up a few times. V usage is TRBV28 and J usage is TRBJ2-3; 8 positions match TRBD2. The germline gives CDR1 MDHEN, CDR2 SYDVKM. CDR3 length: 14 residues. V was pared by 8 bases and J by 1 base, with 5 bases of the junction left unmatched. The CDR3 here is CASLPGGGTDTQYF. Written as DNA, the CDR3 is TGTGCCAGCCTACCCGGGGGGGGCACAGATACGCAGTATTTT. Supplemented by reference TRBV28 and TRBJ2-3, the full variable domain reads DVKVTQSSRYLVKRTGEKVFLECVQDMDHENMFWYRQDPGLGLRLIYFSYDVKMKEKGDIPEGYSVSREKKERFSLILESASTNQTSMYLCASLPGGGTDTQYFGPGTRLTVL.

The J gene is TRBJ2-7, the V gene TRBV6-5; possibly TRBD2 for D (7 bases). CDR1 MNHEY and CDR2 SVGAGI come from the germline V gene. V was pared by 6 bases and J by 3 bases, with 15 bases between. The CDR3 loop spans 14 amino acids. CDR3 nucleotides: TGTGCCAGCAGCGAGGGGGTAGCGGGCTACGAGCAGTACTTC. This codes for CASSEGVAGYEQYF.

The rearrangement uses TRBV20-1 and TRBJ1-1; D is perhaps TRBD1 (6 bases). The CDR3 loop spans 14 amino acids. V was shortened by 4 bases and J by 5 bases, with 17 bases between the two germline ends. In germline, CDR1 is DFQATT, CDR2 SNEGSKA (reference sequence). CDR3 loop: CSANQQGRFTEAFF. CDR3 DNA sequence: TGCAGTGCTAACCAACAGGGTAGGTTTACTGAAGCTTTCTTT.

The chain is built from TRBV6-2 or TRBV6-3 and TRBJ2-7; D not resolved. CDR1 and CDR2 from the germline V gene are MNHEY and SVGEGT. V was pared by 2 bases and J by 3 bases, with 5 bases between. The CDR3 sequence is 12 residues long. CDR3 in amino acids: CASSYQFYEQYF. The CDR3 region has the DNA TGTGCCAGCAGTTACCAGTTCTACGAGCAGTACTTC.

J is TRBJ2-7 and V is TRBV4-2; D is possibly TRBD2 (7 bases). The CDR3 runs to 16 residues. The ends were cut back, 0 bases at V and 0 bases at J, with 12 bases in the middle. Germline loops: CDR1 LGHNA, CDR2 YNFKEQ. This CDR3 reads CASSQEGGAGSYEQYF. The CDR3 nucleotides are TGTGCCAGCAGCCAAGAGGGGGGGGCAGGCTCCTACGAGCAGTACTTC.

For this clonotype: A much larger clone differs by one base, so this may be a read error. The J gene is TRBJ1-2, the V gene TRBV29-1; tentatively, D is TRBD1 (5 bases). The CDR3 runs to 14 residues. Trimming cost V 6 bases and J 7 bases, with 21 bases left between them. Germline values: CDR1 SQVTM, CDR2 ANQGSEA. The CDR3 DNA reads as TGCAGCGTAGGGGCAAGAGCCTCTATTAGTGGCTACACCTTC. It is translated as CSVGARASISGYTF.

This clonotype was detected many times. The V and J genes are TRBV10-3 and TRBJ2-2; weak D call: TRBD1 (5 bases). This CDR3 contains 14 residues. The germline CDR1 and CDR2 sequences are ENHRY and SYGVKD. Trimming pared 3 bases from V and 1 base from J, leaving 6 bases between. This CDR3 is CAISERGNTGELFF. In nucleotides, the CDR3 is TGTGCCATCAGTGAAAGGGGGAACACCGGGGAGCTGTTTTTT.

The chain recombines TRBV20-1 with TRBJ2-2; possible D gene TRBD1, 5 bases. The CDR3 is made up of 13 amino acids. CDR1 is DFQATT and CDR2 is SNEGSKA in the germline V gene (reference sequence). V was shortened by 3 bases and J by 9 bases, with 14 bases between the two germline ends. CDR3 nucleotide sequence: TGCAGTGCTAGTAGGCAGGGTGGCCGGGAGCTGTTTTTT. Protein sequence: CSASRQGGRELFF.

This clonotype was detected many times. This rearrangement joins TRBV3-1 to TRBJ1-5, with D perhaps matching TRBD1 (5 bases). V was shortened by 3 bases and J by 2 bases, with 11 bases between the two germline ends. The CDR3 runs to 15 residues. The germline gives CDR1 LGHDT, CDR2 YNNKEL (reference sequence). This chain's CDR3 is CASSQGGPGNQPQHF. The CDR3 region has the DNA TGTGCCAGCAGCCAGGGGGGTCCGGGCAATCAGCCCCAGCATTTT. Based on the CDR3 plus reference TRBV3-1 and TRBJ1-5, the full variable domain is DTAVSQTPKYLVTQMGNDKSIKCEQNLGHDTMYWYKQDSKKFLKIMFSYNNKELIINETVPNRFSPKSPDKAHLNLHINSLELGDSAVYFCASSQGGPGNQPQHFGDGTRLSIL.

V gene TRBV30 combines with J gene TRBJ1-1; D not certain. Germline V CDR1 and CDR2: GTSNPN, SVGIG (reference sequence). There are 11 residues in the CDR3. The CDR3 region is CVLLRLSEAFF. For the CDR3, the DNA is TGTGTCTTACTACGACTGAGTGAAGCTTTCTTT.

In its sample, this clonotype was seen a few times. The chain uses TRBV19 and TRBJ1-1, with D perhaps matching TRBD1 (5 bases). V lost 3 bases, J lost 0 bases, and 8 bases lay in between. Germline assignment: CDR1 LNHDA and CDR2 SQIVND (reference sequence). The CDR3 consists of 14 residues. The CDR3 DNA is TGTGCCAGTAGTATTCACAGGCTGAACACTGAAGCTTTCTTT. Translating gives CASSIHRLNTEAFF.

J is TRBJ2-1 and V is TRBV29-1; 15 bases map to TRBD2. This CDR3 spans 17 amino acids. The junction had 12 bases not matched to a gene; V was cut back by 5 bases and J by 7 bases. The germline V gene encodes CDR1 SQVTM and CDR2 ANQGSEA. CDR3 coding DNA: TGCAGCGTTACCGGGACTAGCGGGAGGCCCAGAGGTAATGAGCAGTTCTTC. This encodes CSVTGTSGRPRGNEQFF.

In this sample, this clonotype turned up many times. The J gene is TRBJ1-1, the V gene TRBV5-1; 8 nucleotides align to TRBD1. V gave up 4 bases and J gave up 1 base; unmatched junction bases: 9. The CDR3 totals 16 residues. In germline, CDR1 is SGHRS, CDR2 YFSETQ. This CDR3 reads CASSPSRTGRNTEAFF. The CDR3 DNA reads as TGCGCCAGCAGCCCCAGCCGGACAGGGCGGAACACTGAAGCTTTCTTT.

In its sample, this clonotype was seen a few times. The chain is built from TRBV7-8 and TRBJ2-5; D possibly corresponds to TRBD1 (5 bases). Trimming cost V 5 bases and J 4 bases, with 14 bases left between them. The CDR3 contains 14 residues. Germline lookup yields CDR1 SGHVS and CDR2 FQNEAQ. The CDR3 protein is CASSPLVGLETQYF. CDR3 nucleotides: TGTGCCAGCAGCCCGCTGGTGGGGCTAGAGACCCAGTACTTC.

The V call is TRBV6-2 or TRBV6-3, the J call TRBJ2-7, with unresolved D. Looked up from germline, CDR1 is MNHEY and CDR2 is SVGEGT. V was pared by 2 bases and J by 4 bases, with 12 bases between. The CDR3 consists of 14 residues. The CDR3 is CASSYHWAQYEQYF. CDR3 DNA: TGTGCCAGCAGTTACCACTGGGCCCAGTACGAGCAGTACTTC.

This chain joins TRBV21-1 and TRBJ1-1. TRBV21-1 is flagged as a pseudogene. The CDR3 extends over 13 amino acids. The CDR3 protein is CASSAHLGAEAFF. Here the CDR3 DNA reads TGTGCCAGCAGCGCTCACTTAGGCGCTGAAGCTTTCTTT.

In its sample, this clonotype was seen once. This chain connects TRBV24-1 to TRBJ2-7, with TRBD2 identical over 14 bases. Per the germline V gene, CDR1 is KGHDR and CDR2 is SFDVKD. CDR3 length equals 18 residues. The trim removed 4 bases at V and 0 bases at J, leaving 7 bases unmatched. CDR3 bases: TGTGCCACCAGTGACCCCCCGACTAGCGGGAGGGCCTCCTACGAGCAGTACTTC. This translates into CATSDPPTSGRASYEQYF.

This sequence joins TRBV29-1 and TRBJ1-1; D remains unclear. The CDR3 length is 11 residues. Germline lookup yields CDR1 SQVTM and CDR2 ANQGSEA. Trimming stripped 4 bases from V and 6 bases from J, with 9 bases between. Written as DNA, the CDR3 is TGCAGCGTTGCCCATAGGGCTGAAGCTTTCTTT. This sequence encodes CSVAHRAEAFF. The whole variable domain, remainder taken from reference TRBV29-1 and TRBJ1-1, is SAVISQKPSRDICQRGTSLTIQCQVDSQVTMMFWYRQQPGQSLTLIATANQGSEATYESGFVIDKFPISRPNLTFSTLTVSNMSPEDSSIYLCSVAHRAEAFFGQGTRLTVV.

The CDR3 DNA sequence: TGTGCCAGCAGCTTAGCCCCCGGGACAGGGGGCGTGCGGGAGACCCAGTACTTC. This encodes CASSLAPGTGGVRETQYF. The rearrangement joins TRBV7-2 to TRBJ2-5; TRBD1 matches at 12 bases. CDR3 length equals 18 residues. Looked up from germline, CDR1 is SGHTA and CDR2 is FQGNSA. With 0 bases clipped from V and 5 bases from J, the junction kept 10 bases outside the gene matches.

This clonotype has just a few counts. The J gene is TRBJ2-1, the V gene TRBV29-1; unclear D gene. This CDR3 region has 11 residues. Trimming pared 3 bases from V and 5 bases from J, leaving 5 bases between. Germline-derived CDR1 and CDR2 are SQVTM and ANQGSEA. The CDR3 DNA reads TGCAGCGTTGAGAAAGACAATGAGCAGTTCTTC. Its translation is CSVEKDNEQFF.